This note documents a single TCR beta chain sequence. Only in-frame clones appear in the TCRdb table, and some are missing; sequencing was by immunoSEQ multiplex PCR. The sample carries a few hundred thousand clones, about 94% recorded once. Time point meaning: blood from clinic visit 5 months post-surgery; TSC patient then seizure free. The germline V gene has CDR1 GTSNPN and CDR2 SVGIG (reference sequence). Trimming left V 0 bases short and J 7 bases short, with 15 bases between. The CDR3 totals 14 residues. These data are taken from a study of brain T cells in children with intractable seizures. The chain combines TRBV30 with TRBJ1-1; D call uncertain. The origin of this receptor is a boy in the first two years of life with tuberous sclerosis and intractable seizures. The material sequenced was peripheral blood, taken 4 to 6 months after surgery. The CDR3 region is CAWSVRRRVHEAFF. In DNA, the CDR3 is TGTGCCTGGAGTGTACGGCGGAGGGTACATGAAGCTTTCTTT.